This is a list of T cell receptor beta chains from one sample in a study of T cells expressing NK-cell markers. Each CDR3 protein gets one entry in TCRdb, which reprocessed the 5' RACE reads and gives no DNA. Its clone listing holds about 190,000 distinct CDR3 sequences. The sequenced material came from blood T cells: a sorted CD56 or NKG2C T cell subset, CD4+ or CD8+ T cells, or bulk PBMC T cells (not recorded which). The receptors here all came from a man aged 18-75 years in good health. The CDR3 runs from the conserved cysteine through the conserved F or W.

j_call: TRBJ1-5; v_call: TRBV7-8; cdr3_length: 15; cdr3_aa: CASSLDNTGYQPQHF
j_call: TRBJ2-1; v_call: TRBV5-1; cdr3_length: 14; cdr3_aa: CASSAASGASEQFF
j_call: TRBJ1-1; v_call: TRBV5-1; cdr3_length: 17; cdr3_aa: CASSLVGSLSVNTEAFF
j_call: TRBJ2-2; v_call: TRBV6-5; cdr3_length: 16; cdr3_aa: CASSYVLETRTGELFF
j_call: TRBJ2-3; v_call: TRBV11-1; cdr3_length: 15; cdr3_aa: CASSLVGDTSDTQYF
j_call: TRBJ1-1; v_call: TRBV11-2; cdr3_length: 16; cdr3_aa: CASSRHLFQLNTEAFF
j_call: TRBJ1-1; v_call: TRBV28; cdr3_length: 18; cdr3_aa: CASSLPRQALTLNTEAFF
j_call: TRBJ2-5; v_call: TRBV12-3/TRBV12-4; cdr3_length: 14; cdr3_aa: CASSPGGSRETQYF
j_call: TRBJ2-3; v_call: TRBV30; cdr3_length: 15; cdr3_aa: CAWSATSGFLDTQYF
j_call: TRBJ1-2; v_call: TRBV5-1; cdr3_length: 14; cdr3_aa: CASSPSQGMRGYTF
j_call: TRBJ2-1; v_call: TRBV12-2; cdr3_length: 13; cdr3_aa: CASRSPPSDEQFF
j_call: TRBJ1-5; v_call: TRBV25-1; cdr3_length: 11; cdr3_aa: CASGDRQPQHF
j_call: TRBJ2-7; v_call: TRBV7-9; cdr3_length: 17; cdr3_aa: CASSLASGGGLSYEQYF
j_call: TRBJ1-5; v_call: TRBV6-1; cdr3_length: 15; cdr3_aa: CASSATELSNQPQHF
j_call: TRBJ1-4; v_call: TRBV6-1; cdr3_length: 14; cdr3_aa: CASSLITGGEKLFF
j_call: TRBJ1-2; v_call: TRBV28; cdr3_length: 14; cdr3_aa: CASSNQGARYGYTF
j_call: TRBJ2-5; v_call: TRBV20-1; cdr3_length: 19; cdr3_aa: CSARAYGLADLREKETQYF
j_call: TRBJ2-7; v_call: TRBV5-5; cdr3_length: 17; cdr3_aa: CASSPTSTSGILYEQYF
j_call: TRBJ1-1; v_call: TRBV7-6; cdr3_length: 13; cdr3_aa: CASSLTGAREAFF
j_call: TRBJ2-2; v_call: TRBV11-2; cdr3_length: 16; cdr3_aa: CASSLAGPPVGGELFF
j_call: TRBJ2-1; v_call: TRBV5-1; cdr3_length: 15; cdr3_aa: CASSLAFWTGNEQFF
j_call: TRBJ2-2; v_call: TRBV11-2; cdr3_length: 15; cdr3_aa: CASSDRGGRIGELFF
j_call: TRBJ2-2; v_call: TRBV4-2; cdr3_length: 17; cdr3_aa: CASSQGRAGDNTGELFF
j_call: TRBJ2-2; v_call: TRBV12-3/TRBV12-4; cdr3_length: 14; cdr3_aa: CASTGQGRTGELFF
j_call: TRBJ1-2; v_call: TRBV13; cdr3_length: 16; cdr3_aa: CASSQRRQGAGYGYTF
j_call: TRBJ2-7; v_call: TRBV5-6; cdr3_length: 14; cdr3_aa: CASSLSGSPYEQYF
j_call: TRBJ2-1; v_call: TRBV10-3; cdr3_length: 15; cdr3_aa: CAIGSSGGSHNEQFF
j_call: TRBJ1-2; v_call: TRBV9; cdr3_length: 13; cdr3_aa: CASSRNSVDGYTF
j_call: TRBJ1-4; v_call: TRBV6-2/TRBV6-3; cdr3_length: 20; cdr3_aa: CASSHPGEGFDFRANEKLFF
j_call: TRBJ2-1; v_call: TRBV19; cdr3_length: 13; cdr3_aa: CASNPSGVHEQFF
j_call: TRBJ2-2; v_call: TRBV29-1; cdr3_length: 15; cdr3_aa: CSIWGGQGSTGELFF
j_call: TRBJ2-4; v_call: TRBV7-2; cdr3_length: 16; cdr3_aa: CASSLPPELAKNIQYF
j_call: TRBJ2-7; v_call: TRBV5-6; cdr3_length: 15; cdr3_aa: CASSLTGADEYEQYF
j_call: TRBJ1-2; v_call: TRBV20-1; cdr3_length: 11; cdr3_aa: CSARLSSGYTF
j_call: TRBJ1-1; v_call: TRBV19; cdr3_length: 13; cdr3_aa: CASKYRGPTEAFF
j_call: TRBJ2-3; v_call: TRBV6-4; cdr3_length: 15; cdr3_aa: CASSATGGAPDTQYF
j_call: TRBJ1-4; v_call: TRBV15; cdr3_length: 14; cdr3_aa: CATSRDPPDEKLFF